A selection of T cell receptor beta chains follows, all from one sample in a study of glioma-infiltrating T cells after dendritic cell vaccination. Generated by immunoSEQ multiplex PCR, the TCRdb table keeps only in-frame clones and is missing some. This table has roughly 100,000 clones, roughly 87% appearing once. This sample comprised blood, obtained after dendritic cell vaccination. The receptor source for this set is a human donor with glioblastoma. Each CDR3 is given with its conserved first and last residue. A D gene is named only where the DNA matches it firmly. Expanded clones get a size class; other rows say once, few or many, or leave the size out.

>TRBV18|NA|NA|TRBJ1-2
CASSPGTILVYTF
TGTGCCAGCTCACCCGGGACAATACTTGTCTACACCTTC
>TRBV7-2|TRBD1|NA|TRBJ2-1
CASSLDREALNEQFF
TGTGCCAGCAGCCTCGACAGGGAAGCACTGAATGAGCAGTTCTTC
>TRBV12-5|NA|NA|TRBJ2-7
CASGGEVYEQYF
TGTGCTAGTGGGGGGGAGGTGTACGAGCAGTACTTC
>TRBV4-1|NA|NA|TRBJ2-3
CASSQARGENTDTQYF
TGCGCCAGCAGCCAAGCCCGCGGGGAAAACACAGATACGCAGTATTTT
>TRBV2|NA|NA|TRBJ2-5
CASSGTEETQYF
TGTGCCAGCAGTGGGACAGAAGAGACCCAGTACTTC
>TRBV15|NA|NA|TRBJ1-1
CATSRDLAENTEAFF
TGTGCCACCAGCAGAGACTTGGCAGAGAACACTGAAGCTTTCTTT
>TRBV4-1|NA|NA|TRBJ2-7
CASSLKRDTGSYEQYF
TGCGCCAGCAGCCTAAAGCGGGACACGGGGTCCTACGAGCAGTACTTC
>TRBV15|NA|NA|TRBJ1-5
CATSRDVQYSNQPQHF
TGTGCCACCAGCAGAGATGTACAGTATAGCAATCAGCCCCAGCATTTT
>TRBV30|NA|NA|TRBJ1-5
CAWSLRQSDQPQHF
TGTGCCTGGAGCCTAAGACAGAGCGATCAGCCCCAGCATTTT
>TRBV13|TRBD2|NA|TRBJ2-5
CASSLAGGETQYF
TGTGCCAGCAGCTTAGCGGGGGGAGAGACCCAGTACTTC
>TRBV14|TRBD1|once|TRBJ1-2
CASSLQGNYGYTF
TGTGCCAGCAGCCTACAGGGGAACTATGGCTACACCTTC
>TRBV5-1|NA|NA|TRBJ2-2
CASSLSIQAGELFF
TGCGCCAGCAGCTTGAGTATCCAGGCCGGGGAGCTGTTTTTT
>TRBV19|TRBD2|NA|TRBJ2-5
CASSMGGKTSGGDTRWTQYF
TGTGCCAGTAGTATGGGAGGGAAGACTAGCGGGGGGGACACTCGGTGGACCCAGTACTTC
>TRBV2|TRBD1|once|TRBJ1-5
CASSDQTGGFPQHF
TGTGCCAGCAGTGACCAGACAGGGGGCTTTCCCCAGCATTTT
>TRBV27|TRBD1|NA|TRBJ2-1
CASSLWDRGPNEQFF
TGTGCCAGCAGTTTATGGGACAGGGGGCCCAATGAGCAGTTCTTC
>TRBV19|NA|NA|TRBJ2-7
CASSIGSSSYEQYF
TGTGCCAGTAGTATCGGTTCGAGCTCCTACGAGCAGTACTTC
>TRBV7-9|TRBD1|NA|TRBJ2-5
CASSPRDREETQYF
TGTGCCAGCAGCCCCCGGGACAGAGAAGAGACCCAGTACTTC
>TRBV6-6|TRBD1|NA|TRBJ1-1
CASTRGQGAYDTEAFF
TGTGCCAGCACCCGGGGGCAGGGGGCCTACGACACTGAAGCTTTCTTT
>TRBV2|TRBD1|NA|TRBJ1-1
CASSYIGQEYTEAFF
TGTGCCAGCAGCTACATTGGACAGGAGTACACTGAAGCTTTCTTT
>TRBV4-2|NA|NA|TRBJ1-1
CASSPSMTAMSTEAFF
TGTGCCAGCAGCCCCTCGATGACAGCAATGTCCACTGAAGCTTTCTTT
>TRBV18|NA|NA|TRBJ2-3
CASSPPGGTDTQYF
TGTGCCAGCTCACCACCCGGGGGCACAGATACGCAGTATTTT
>TRBV5-4|TRBD1|NA|TRBJ1-1
CASSFDRGFTEAFF
TGTGCCAGCAGCTTTGACAGGGGGTTCACTGAAGCTTTCTTT
>TRBV27|NA|NA|TRBJ1-6
CASSLSSYNSPLHF
TGTGCCAGCAGCCTAAGCTCCTATAATTCACCCCTCCACTTT
>TRBV13|TRBD1|once|TRBJ1-1
CASRRQGTPIEEAFF
TGTGCCAGCAGACGACAGGGGACGCCGATCGAGGAAGCTTTCTTT